This TCR beta chain was obtained from a study of OX40 agonist ivuxolimab in advanced cancers. Study context: The patients received ivuxolimab by intravenous route every 2 weeks at 0.01 to 10 mg/kg. Study results and limitations: At 0.1 to 3.0 mg/kg and by week 6, clonal expansion occurred in CD4+ and CD8+ blood T cells. CD8+ T cells were the subset that, on average, had more expanded clones than CD4+.

This clone appeared once. Its specificity is not known. Trimming took 7 bases from V and 2 from J, leaving 23 bases between them. This CDR3 contains 16 residues. In germline, CDR1 is SQVTM, CDR2 ANQGSEA. The data were produced by immunoSEQ multiplex PCR, yet TCRdb's version contains in-frame clones alone and is incomplete. The sample carries roughly 53,000 clones, about 87% recorded once. The sequence was collected from an adult with an advanced solid tumor such as melanoma, head and neck, liver or kidney cancer. The chain couples TRBV29-1 to TRBJ2-5; a weak D match, TRBD2 (8 bases). This sample comprised CD4+ or CD8+ T cells sorted from blood, obtained in a trial of the OX40 agonist ivuxolimab. Here the CDR3 reads CSARGASGSRQETQYF. The CDR3 DNA follows: TGCAGCGCCAGGGGGGCGAGCGGGAGCCGGCAAGAGACCCAGTACTTC.